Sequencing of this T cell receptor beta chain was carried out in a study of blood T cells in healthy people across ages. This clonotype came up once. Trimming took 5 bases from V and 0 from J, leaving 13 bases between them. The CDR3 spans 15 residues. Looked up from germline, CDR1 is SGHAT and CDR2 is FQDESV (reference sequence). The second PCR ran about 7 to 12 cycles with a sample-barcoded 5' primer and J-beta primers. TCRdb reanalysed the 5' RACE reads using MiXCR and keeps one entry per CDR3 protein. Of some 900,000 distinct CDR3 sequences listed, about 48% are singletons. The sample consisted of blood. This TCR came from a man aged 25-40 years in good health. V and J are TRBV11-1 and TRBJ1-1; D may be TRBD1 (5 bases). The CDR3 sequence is CASSGRQSMNTEAFF. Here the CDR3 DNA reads TGTGCCAGCAGCGGGCGACAGTCCATGAACACTGAAGCTTTCTTT.